The clone carrying this TCR beta chain was counted a single time. The data originate from a study of blood T cells in healthy people across ages. Then a second PCR, running about 7 to 11 cycles, was carried out with a sample-barcoded 5' primer and a J-beta primer mix. TCRdb redid the calling of the 5' RACE reads with MiXCR, one entry per CDR3 protein. Among roughly 1,300,000 distinct CDR3 sequences listed, approximately 59% were seen once. Germline values: CDR1 SGHRS, CDR2 YFSETQ. V was pared by 5 bases and J by 4 bases, with 16 bases between. The CDR3 has 15 residues. The rearrangement links TRBV5-1 to TRBJ1-3; D not resolved. Sample: blood. This receptor was taken from a man between 18 and 35 years old in good health. The CDR3 protein is CASSRVILAGNTIYF. The DNA of the CDR3 is TGCGCCAGCAGTCGCGTAATACTCGCCGGAAACACCATATATTTT. The entire variable domain, with the rest obtained from reference TRBV5-1 and TRBJ1-3, is as follows: KAGVTQTPRYLIKTRGQQVTLSCSPISGHRSVSWYQQTPGQGLQFLFEYFSETQRNKGNFPGRFSGRQFSNSRSEMNVSTLELGDSALYLCASSRVILAGNTIYFGEGSWLTVV.